These 11 T cell receptor beta chains share one sample of origin, sequenced in a study of regulatory T cells in long-lasting Graves disease. The time point is: persistent/refractory GD, antithyroid drugs over 5 years with positive TRAb. Isolated PBMC RNA provided the starting material for the TCR library. According to the study, TCR beta libraries were built with iRepertoire HTBI primers and CDR3-region Arm-PCR. One entry per CDR3 protein results from TCRdb running MiXCR on the multiplex PCR reads. The sample yields 450,000 or so distinct CDR3 sequences, 22% seen once. The starting material was peripheral blood mononuclear cells (PBMCs), obtained when the disease was refractory, from a patient treated with antithyroid drugs. All receptors come from a female donor with Graves disease.

This clonotype was seen at least ten times. The chain is built from TRBV28 and TRBJ1-4, with D possibly being TRBD1 (5 bases). V lost 5 bases and J 6 bases, leaving 13 bases between the germline ends. The CDR3 is made up of 14 amino acids. From germline, CDR1 is MDHEN and CDR2 SYDVKM. The CDR3 DNA reads TGTGCCAGCAGTCCCCGGGGCACCCATGAAAAACTGTTTTTT. The encoded protein is CASSPRGTHEKLFF.

This clonotype was found many times. The J gene is TRBJ2-7, the V gene TRBV11-2; D possibly uses TRBD1 or TRBD2 (5 bases each). Germline CDR1 SGHAT, CDR2 FQNNGV. The V end lost 5 bases, the J end lost 7 bases, and 15 bases lay between the germline ends. This CDR3 is built from 13 residues. CDR3 DNA: TGTGCCAGCAGCCCTAGCCAGGGTTGGGAGCAGTACTTC. It codes for CASSPSQGWEQYF. The whole variable domain, remainder taken from reference TRBV11-2 and TRBJ2-7, is EAGVAQSPRYKIIEKRQSVAFWCNPISGHATLYWYQQILGQGPKLLIQFQNNGVVDDSQLPKDRFSAERLKGVDSTLKIQPAKLEDSAVYLCASSPSQGWEQYFGPGTRLTVT.

This clonotype was picked up many times. The chain combines TRBV29-1 with TRBJ2-7, with 11 bases lining up with TRBD2. V trimming: 6 bases; J trimming: 4 bases; junction bases outside the gene matches: 2. Germline loops: CDR1 SQVTM, CDR2 ANQGSEA. The CDR3 totals 12 residues. CDR3 residues: CSVGTSGYEQYF. The CDR3 bases are TGCAGCGTGGGGACTAGCGGTTACGAGCAGTACTTC.

The table lists this clonotype with many counts. The chain combines TRBV12-3 or TRBV12-4 with TRBJ1-1, with 7 bases fitting TRBD1. V shed 3 bases and J 0 bases; nucleotides not matched to a gene: 1. The CDR3 runs to 14 residues. The DNA for the CDR3 is TGTGCCAGCAGTTTGGGACAGATGAACACTGAAGCTTTCTTT. It yields the protein CASSLGQMNTEAFF.

This chain uses TRBV19 with TRBJ2-2, with TRBD2 as a possible D gene (6 bases). Trimming removed 4 bases from V and 7 bases from J, with 10 bases in between. The CDR3 loop spans 13 amino acids. The V gene's germline CDR1 is LNHDA and CDR2 SQIVND (reference sequence). The CDR3 nucleotides read TGTGCCAGTAGTACCAGGGAGGTCGGGGAGCTGTTTTTT. This translates into CASSTREVGELFF.

The DNA of the CDR3 is TGCAGTGCTAGAGAATGGGACTGGGGCACAGATACGCAGTATTTT. Protein: CSAREWDWGTDTQYF. The V and J genes are TRBV20-1 and TRBJ2-3; maybe TRBD2 (6 bases). Germline assignment: CDR1 DFQATT and CDR2 SNEGSKA (reference sequence). Trimming took off 0 bases at V and 1 base at J, with 11 bases between the two ends. The CDR3 spans 15 residues.

This clonotype showed up just once. This chain links TRBV4-3 with TRBJ2-7; maybe TRBD1 (6 bases). Trimming removed 0 bases at V and 0 bases at J, with 9 bases between. Germline lookup yields CDR1 LGHNA and CDR2 YSLEER. The CDR3 spans 15 residues. Written as DNA, the CDR3 is TGCGCCAGCAGCCAAGAACCGACAGGCTCCTACGAGCAGTACTTC. It translates to CASSQEPTGSYEQYF.

This clonotype was seen repeatedly, ten times or more. The V call is TRBV25-1, the J call TRBJ1-1, with D tentatively TRBD1 (5 bases). Germline V lookup: CDR1 MGHDK, CDR2 SYGVNS. Trimming took off 1 base at V and 0 bases at J, with 12 bases between the two ends. The CDR3 is 16 amino acids. CDR3 in amino acids: CASSEWDGGMNTEAFF. In nucleotides, the CDR3 is TGTGCCAGCAGTGAATGGGACGGAGGAATGAACACTGAAGCTTTCTTT.

This clonotype was seen only a few times. The chain is built from TRBV20-1 and TRBJ2-2, with 15 bases that match TRBD2. The CDR3 extends over 18 amino acids. Germline CDR1 and CDR2: DFQATT and SNEGSKA (reference sequence). The ends lost 1 base at V and 5 bases at J; junction bases unmatched: 8. CDR3 in DNA: TGCAGTGCTAGAGCCAAACCGGGACTAGCGGGAGGAACCGGGGAGCTGTTTTTT. The encoded protein is CSARAKPGLAGGTGELFF.

The chain joins TRBV28 to TRBJ1-2, with D perhaps TRBD1 (5 bases). This CDR3 contains 13 residues. The V and J ends lost 6 bases and 4 bases respectively, with 12 bases between them. Germline-derived CDR1 and CDR2 are MDHEN and SYDVKM. The CDR3 is CASSGGGPYGYTF. The CDR3 DNA is TGTGCCAGCAGCGGGGGGGGACCCTATGGCTACACCTTC.

This sequence joins TRBV14 and TRBJ1-2; unclear D gene. The V end lost 1 base, the J end lost 2 bases, and 11 bases lay between the germline ends. CDR3 length: 15 amino acids. CDR1 SGHDN and CDR2 FVKESK come from the germline V gene. CDR3 sequence: CASSQVPGSNYGYTF. CDR3 DNA: TGTGCCAGCAGCCAAGTACCGGGGTCAAACTATGGCTACACCTTC.